This passage covers 23 T cell receptor beta chains from one sample sequenced in a study of CD8+CD57+ T cells in acquired aplastic anemia. Researchers used genomic DNA as the template to profile TCR beta VDJ and CDR3. TCRdb re-derived calls from the reads in MiXCR, one entry per CDR3 protein. The sample records a few hundred thousand distinct CDR3 sequences, 60% to 80% being singletons. The sample taken for sequencing was sorted CD4+, CD8+, or CD8+CD57+ T cells (not recorded which) from PBMCs. The receptors here all came from a human donor in good health, serving as a control.

The J gene is TRBJ2-7, the V gene TRBV5-1; D unresolved. The CDR3 contains 14 residues. V lost 0 bases, J lost 5 bases, and 12 bases lay in between. Looked up from germline, CDR1 is SGHRS and CDR2 is YFSETQ. As DNA, the CDR3 is TGCGCCAGCAGCTTGGCCGCGACCTACGACGAGCAGTACTTC. Amino acids: CASSLAATYDEQYF.

This clonotype was seen more than once but under ten times. Here the CDR3 reads CATRRDTDFYGYTF. In DNA, the CDR3 is TGTGCCACCAGAAGGGACACGGACTTCTATGGCTACACCTTC. The chain carries TRBV15 and TRBJ1-2; D might be TRBD1 (6 bases). V was cut by 6 bases and J by 4 bases, with 15 bases left in between. This CDR3 spans 14 amino acids. Germline values: CDR1 LNHNV, CDR2 YYDKDF (reference sequence).

This chain uses TRBV7-9 with TRBJ2-3; D uncertain. Germline assignment: CDR1 SEHNR and CDR2 FQNEAQ (reference sequence). The CDR3 has 11 amino acids. Trimming pared 5 bases from V and 8 bases from J, leaving 8 bases between. CDR3 amino acids: CASSRAVTQYF. The CDR3 DNA follows: TGTGCCAGCAGCCGGGCAGTTACGCAGTATTTT.

A note on this clonotype: The conserved closing phenylalanine or tryptophan is absent in this CDR3, likely reflecting a read error. No DNA is shown, since the ends of the CDR3 on it are uncertain; the CDR3 is the one TCRdb lists. This chain connects TRBV2 to TRBJ2-7; the D call of TRBD1 is as the table states it, not checked on the DNA. Germline V CDR1 and CDR2: SNHLY, FYNNEI. The CDR3 has 16 residues if both end residues are counted. The CDR3 protein is CASMAGGDEQYFGQGT.

This clonotype was observed a handful of times. The V gene is TRBV7-2, the J gene TRBJ1-2; D unclear. The CDR3 extends over 13 amino acids. V lost 1 base and J 6 bases, leaving 9 bases between the germline ends. Germline V gene sequence: CDR1 SGHTA, CDR2 FQGNSA. CDR3 nucleotide sequence: TGTGCCAGCAGCTTAGAGTCTGGCGATGGCTACACCTTC. Amino acid sequence: CASSLESGDGYTF.

This sequence joins TRBV7-8 and TRBJ2-3; weak D call: TRBD2 (7 bases). CDR1 is SGHVS, CDR2 FQNEAQ, per germline. V lost 5 bases, J lost 12 bases, and 27 bases lay in between. The CDR3 is made up of 16 amino acids. The CDR3 region is CASSRGGATTEDFQYF. The CDR3 coding sequence is TGTGCCAGCAGCAGGGGGGGGGCAACCACCGAAGATTTCCAGTATTTT.

Points on this clonotype: A junction boundary mismatches the germline segment, possibly from a read error. J is TRBJ1-1 and V is TRBV9; D call uncertain. Germline CDR1 and CDR2: SGDLS and YYNGEE. This CDR3 comprises 14 residues. The CDR3 sequence is CASSSTTPETEDFF. For the CDR3, the DNA is TGTGCCAGCAGCAGCACCACGCCGGAGACTGAAGATTTCTTT.

V and J are TRBV24-1 and TRBJ2-7, with D possibly being TRBD2 (6 bases). Germline values: CDR1 KGHDR, CDR2 SFDVKD. The CDR3 has 15 amino acids. The V gene lost 11 bases and the J gene lost 3 bases, with 22 bases spanning the gap. The CDR3 loop reads CASRLSGGEGYEQYF. Written as DNA, the CDR3 is TGTGCCAGCAGGCTCTCAGGAGGGGAAGGCTACGAGCAGTACTTC.

This clonotype was seen once. The CDR3 does not close with the conserved phenylalanine or tryptophan, likely indicating a read error. No DNA is shown, since the ends of the CDR3 on it are uncertain; the CDR3 is the one TCRdb lists. The CDR3 here is CASPPSPSSSTS. The J gene is TRBJ1-6, the V gene TRBV9; TRBD1, the D gene given by the table, was not confirmed from the DNA. The CDR3 adds up to 12 amino acids, both ends counted. Germline V gene sequence: CDR1 SGDLS, CDR2 YYNGEE.

This clonotype was detected many times. The rearrangement links TRBV9 to TRBJ1-3; 10 bases map to TRBD1. The CDR3 loop spans 17 amino acids. V lost 4 bases to trimming and J lost 7 bases; unmatched junction nucleotides: 14. Germline values: CDR1 SGDLS, CDR2 YYNGEE. The CDR3 region is CASSRANDRGPGNTIYF. CDR3 bases: TGTGCCAGCAGCCGGGCAAACGACAGGGGGCCAGGGAACACCATATATTTT. The full variable domain, in which reference TRBV9 and TRBJ1-3 provide the parts outside the CDR3, is DSGVTQTPKHLITATGQRVTLRCSPRSGDLSVYWYQQSLDQGLQFLIQYYNGEERAKGNILERFSAQQFPDLHSELNLSSLELGDSALYFCASSRANDRGPGNTIYFGEGSWLTVV.

This chain connects TRBV29-1 to TRBJ1-6; unclear D gene. This CDR3 region has 14 residues. Germline V gene data show CDR1 as SQVTM and CDR2 as ANQGSEA. Trimming stripped 5 bases from V and 9 bases from J, with 17 bases between. The CDR3 protein is CSVRTDGVISPLHF. CDR3 DNA sequence: TGCAGCGTTCGGACTGACGGGGTTATTTCACCCCTCCACTTT.

This clonotype was recorded many times. The gene calls are TRBV5-1 and TRBJ2-5; possible D gene TRBD2, 5 bases. CDR3 size: 16 residues. Per the germline V gene, CDR1 is SGHRS and CDR2 is YFSETQ. V lost 0 bases and J lost 4, with 16 bases in between. This CDR3 reads CASSLAAVASGETQYF. In DNA form, the CDR3 reads TGCGCCAGCAGCTTGGCCGCAGTAGCGTCGGGAGAGACCCAGTACTTC.

This clonotype was counted between two and nine times. The rearrangement joins TRBV19 to TRBJ1-5; D gene uncertain. CDR3 length equals 14 residues. V lost 7 bases, J lost 5 bases, and 15 bases lay in between. Germline values: CDR1 LNHDA, CDR2 SQIVND (reference sequence). CDR3 protein: CASTFHGRDQPQHF. The CDR3 nucleotides read TGTGCCAGTACCTTCCATGGGCGCGATCAGCCCCAGCATTTT.

In the case of this clonotype: Compared with germline, one end of the junction differs, possibly owing to a read error. The V and J genes are TRBV27 and TRBJ1-6; unclear D gene. The CDR3 consists of 14 residues. Germline-derived CDR1 and CDR2 are MNHEY and SMNVEV (reference sequence). This chain's CDR3 is CASSTRRDKSTHHF. Here the CDR3 DNA reads TGTGCCAGCAGCACGAGAAGGGATAAATCTACCCACCATTTT.

This chain links TRBV7-8 with TRBJ1-2; TRBD1 agrees at 7 bases. Germline CDR1 SGHVS, CDR2 FQNEAQ. The CDR3 loop spans 13 amino acids. Losses at the gene ends were 8 bases for V and 9 bases for J; bases not matched to a gene: 12. CDR3 nucleotides: TGTGCCAGCGAAGGGGGGGGAGGGGGCCGCTACACCTTC. Translation gives CASEGGGGGRYTF.

At least ten counts were recorded for this clonotype. The junction departs from the called germline gene at one end, perhaps through a read error. The V gene is TRBV5-1, the J gene TRBJ1-1, with no clear D. The CDR3 extends over 14 amino acids. The germline gives CDR1 SGHRS, CDR2 YFSETQ. CDR3 DNA sequence: TGTGCCAGCAGCTTGGAGGGCGGAGGCACTGAAGCTTTCTTT. Protein product: CASSLEGGGTEAFF. The variable domain in full, with the rest retrieved from reference TRBV5-1 and TRBJ1-1, is KAGVTQTPRYLIKTRGQQVTLSCSPISGHRSVSWYQQTPGQGLQFLFEYFSETQRNKGNFPGRFSGRQFSNSRSEMNVSTLELGDSALYLCASSLEGGGTEAFFGQGTRLTVV.

This clonotype has ten or more counts. The chain combines TRBV6-9 with TRBJ1-2; D perhaps matches TRBD1 (5 bases). This CDR3 contains 14 residues. V was shortened by 7 bases and J by 5 bases, with 17 bases between the two germline ends. From germline, CDR1 is MNHGY and CDR2 SVAAGI. Here the CDR3 reads CASIFGGGTYGYTF. The CDR3 region has the DNA TGTGCCAGCATCTTTGGGGGGGGTACGTATGGCTACACCTTC.

In regard to this clonotype: One end of the junction is discordant with germline, which a read error may explain. CDR3: CVSSLAQVDYGYTF. In DNA form, the CDR3 reads TGTGTCAGCAGCTTAGCTCAGGTGGACTATGGCTACACCTTC. This sequence joins TRBV7-2 and TRBJ1-2; D gene uncertain. Germline V gene data show CDR1 as SGHTA and CDR2 as FQGNSA. This CDR3 has 14 residues.

The V call is TRBV10-1, the J call TRBJ2-7; possibly TRBD2 for D (5 bases). CDR3 length: 15 residues. The germline CDR1 and CDR2 sequences are WNHNN and SYGVQD (reference sequence). The CDR3 DNA reads as TGCGTGTGCCATGAGCGACGAGGGTCGTCCAACGAGCAGTACTTC. Its translation is CVCHERRGSSNEQYF.

This clonotype has ten or more counts. V usage is TRBV19 and J usage is TRBJ2-7, with D possibly being TRBD1 or TRBD2 (5 bases each). V was clipped by 4 bases and J by 2 bases, with 18 bases between them. This CDR3 spans 16 amino acids. Germline lookup yields CDR1 LNHDA and CDR2 SQIVND (reference sequence). The CDR3 sequence: CASSTLRGPTTYEQYF. The CDR3 DNA reads as TGTGCCAGTAGTACTCTTCGGGGACCTACTACCTACGAGCAGTACTTC.

This clonotype was counted once. This CDR3 fails to terminate in the conserved phenylalanine or tryptophan, so it likely reflects a read error. The limits of the CDR3 on the DNA are not certain, so only TCRdb's listed CDR3 is given. This sequence joins TRBV7-2 and TRBJ2-2; TRBD1, the table's D call, lacks a check against the DNA. The CDR3 is 13 amino acids in total, end residues counted. CDR1 SGHTA and CDR2 FQGNSA come from the germline V gene. CDR3 in amino acids: CASRSTMPGYVHY.

V gene TRBV2 combines with J gene TRBJ1-5; 8 nucleotides match TRBD1. CDR1 SNHLY and CDR2 FYNNEI come from the germline V gene. Trimming cost V 8 bases and J 4 bases; bases outside gene matches: 4. The CDR3 runs 13 residues. CDR3 DNA: TGTGCCAGCGCGACAGGGGTAAATCAGCCCCAGCATTTT. Encoded protein: CASATGVNQPQHF.

The chain recombines TRBV7-6 with TRBJ1-3, with D perhaps matching TRBD1 (6 bases). Germline V gene lookup returns CDR1 SGHVS and CDR2 FNYEAQ. The V and J ends lost 5 bases and 16 bases respectively, with 27 bases between them. This CDR3 spans 15 amino acids. CDR3 loop: CASSLPGELNTKAYF. CDR3 in DNA: TGTGCCAGCAGCCTCCCAGGGGAACTGAACACCAAAGCTTATTTT.